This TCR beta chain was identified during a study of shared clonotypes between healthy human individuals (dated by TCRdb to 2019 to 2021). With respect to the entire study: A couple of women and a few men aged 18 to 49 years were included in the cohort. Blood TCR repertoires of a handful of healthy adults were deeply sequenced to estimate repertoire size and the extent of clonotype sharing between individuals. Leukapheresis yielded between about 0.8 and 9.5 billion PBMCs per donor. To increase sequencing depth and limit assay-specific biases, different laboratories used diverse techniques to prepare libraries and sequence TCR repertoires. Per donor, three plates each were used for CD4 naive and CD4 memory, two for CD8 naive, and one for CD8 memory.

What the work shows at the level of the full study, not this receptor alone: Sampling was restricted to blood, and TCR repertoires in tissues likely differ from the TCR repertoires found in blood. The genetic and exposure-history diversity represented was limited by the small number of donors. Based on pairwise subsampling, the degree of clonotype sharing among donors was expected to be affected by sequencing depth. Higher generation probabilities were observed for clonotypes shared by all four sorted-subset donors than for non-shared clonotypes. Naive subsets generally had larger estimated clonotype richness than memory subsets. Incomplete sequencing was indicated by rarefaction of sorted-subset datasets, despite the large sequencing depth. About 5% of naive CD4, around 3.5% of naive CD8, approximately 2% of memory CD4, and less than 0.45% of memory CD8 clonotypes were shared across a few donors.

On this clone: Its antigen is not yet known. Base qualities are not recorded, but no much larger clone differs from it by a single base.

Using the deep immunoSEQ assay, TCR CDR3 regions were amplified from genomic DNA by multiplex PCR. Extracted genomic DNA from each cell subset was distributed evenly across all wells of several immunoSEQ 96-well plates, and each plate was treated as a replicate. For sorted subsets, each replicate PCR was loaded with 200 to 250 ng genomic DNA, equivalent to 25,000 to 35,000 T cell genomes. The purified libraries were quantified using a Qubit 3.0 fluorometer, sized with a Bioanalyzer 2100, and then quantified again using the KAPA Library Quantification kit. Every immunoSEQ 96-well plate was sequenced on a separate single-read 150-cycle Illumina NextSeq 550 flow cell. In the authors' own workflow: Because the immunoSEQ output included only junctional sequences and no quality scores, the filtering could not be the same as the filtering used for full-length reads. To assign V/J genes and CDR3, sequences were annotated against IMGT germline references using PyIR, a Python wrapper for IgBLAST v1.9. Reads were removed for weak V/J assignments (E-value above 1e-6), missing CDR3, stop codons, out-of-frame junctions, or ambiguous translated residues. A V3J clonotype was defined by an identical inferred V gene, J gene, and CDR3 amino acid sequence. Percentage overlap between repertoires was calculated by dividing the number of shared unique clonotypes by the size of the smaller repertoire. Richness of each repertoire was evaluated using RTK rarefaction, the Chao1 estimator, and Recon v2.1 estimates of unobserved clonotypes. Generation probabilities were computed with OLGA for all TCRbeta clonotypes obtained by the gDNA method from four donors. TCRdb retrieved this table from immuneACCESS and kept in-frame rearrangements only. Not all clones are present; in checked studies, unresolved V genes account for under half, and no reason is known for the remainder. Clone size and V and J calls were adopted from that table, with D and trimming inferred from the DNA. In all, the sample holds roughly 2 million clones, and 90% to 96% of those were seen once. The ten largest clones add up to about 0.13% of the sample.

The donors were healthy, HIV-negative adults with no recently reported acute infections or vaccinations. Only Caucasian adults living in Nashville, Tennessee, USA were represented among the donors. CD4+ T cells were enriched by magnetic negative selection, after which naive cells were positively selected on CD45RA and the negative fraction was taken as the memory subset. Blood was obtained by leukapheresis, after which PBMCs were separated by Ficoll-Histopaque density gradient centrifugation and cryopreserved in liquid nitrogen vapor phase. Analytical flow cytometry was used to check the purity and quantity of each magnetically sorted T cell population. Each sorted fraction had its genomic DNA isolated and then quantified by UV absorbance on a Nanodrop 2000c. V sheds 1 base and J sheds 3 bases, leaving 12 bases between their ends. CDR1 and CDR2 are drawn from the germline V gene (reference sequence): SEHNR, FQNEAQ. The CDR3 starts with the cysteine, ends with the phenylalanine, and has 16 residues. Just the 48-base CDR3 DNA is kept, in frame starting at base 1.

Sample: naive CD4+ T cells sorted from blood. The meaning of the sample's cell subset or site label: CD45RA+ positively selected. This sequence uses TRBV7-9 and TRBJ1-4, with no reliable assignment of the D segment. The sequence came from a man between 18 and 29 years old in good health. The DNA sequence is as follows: TGTGCCAGCAGCTTAGGGCAGTTTGGGTCTAATGAAAAACTGTTTTTT. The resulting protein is CASSLGQFGSNEKLFF. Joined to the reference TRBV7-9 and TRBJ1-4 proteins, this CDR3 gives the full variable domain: DTGVSQNPRHKITKRGQNVTFRCDPISEHNRLYWYRQTLGQGPEFLTYFQNEAQLEKSRLLSDRFSAERPKGSFSTLEIQRTEQGDSAMYLCASSLGQFGSNEKLFFGSGTQLSVL.